This TCR beta chain was identified in a study of blood T cell repertoires in COVID-19. Study in general: Some COVID-19 samples were acute and others convalescent; all came from the United States, Italy and Spain. Nucleic acid was either cDNA or gDNA, and it came from T cells, B-cell-depleted T cells, or PBMCs.

V lost 5 bases, J lost 1 base, and 11 bases lay in between. From germline, CDR1 is PRHDT and CDR2 FYEKMQ (reference sequence). The CDR3 has 14 amino acids. Original processing methods: The assay estimated nucleated cells by amplifying reference gene primers. TCRdb's table, derived via immunoSEQ multiplex PCR, lists solely in-frame clones and lacks some. D and trimming come from the DNA, and the V and J calls and clone size come from that table. The sample has just over 50,000 clones; 70% to 90% are singletons. This sequence originates from a man between 65 and 79 years old with acute or convalescent COVID-19. Sequencing was carried out using peripheral blood. This chain connects TRBV13 to TRBJ1-1, with a weak D call TRBD1 (5 bases). Written as DNA, the CDR3 is TGTGCCAGCAGCCCGCGGAGGGGGAACACTGAAGCTTTCTTT. Its protein product is CASSPRRGNTEAFF.